This T cell receptor beta chain was sequenced during a study of blood T cells in healthy people across ages. A sample-barcoded 5' primer and a J-beta primer mix were used in a second PCR of roughly 7 to 11 cycles. TCRdb re-analysed the 5' RACE reads in MiXCR, keeping a single row per CDR3 protein. The sample has 550,000 to 600,000 distinct CDR3 sequences, roughly 28% seen once. Investigators took about 10 milliliters of peripheral blood from every donor. Each sample yielded at least 5 micrograms of PBMC total RNA. Trimming at V came to 5 bases and at J to 7 bases, leaving 5 bases not matched to a gene. The CDR3 runs 14 residues.

The TCR sequence derives from a woman aged 65 to 85 in good health. This sequence joins TRBV12-3 or TRBV12-4 and TRBJ2-4, with 10 bases fitting TRBD1. The specimen sequenced was blood. The CDR3: CASSRQGAGNIQYF. In DNA, the CDR3 is TGTGCCAGCAGTCGACAGGGGGCGGGGAACATTCAGTACTTC.